The 17 T cell receptor beta chains below all came from one sample that was sequenced in a study of cytomegalovirus exposure and HLA in healthy donors. Assay: immunoSEQ multiplex PCR; the TCRdb copy retains only in-frame clones and omits some. This sample carries approximately 49,000 clones, 92% of them seen once, and the ten largest clones take 1.4%. The material sequenced was PBMCs. These TCRs come from a man aged 18-30 years in good health and CMV-seronegative.

This chain links TRBV28 with TRBJ1-4; D not resolved. Trimming pared 6 bases from V and 0 bases from J, leaving 11 bases between. CDR1 is MDHEN and CDR2 is SYDVKM in the germline V gene. The CDR3 is 15 amino acids. The chain's CDR3 is CASRAGGATNEKLFF. CDR3 coding DNA: TGTGCCAGCAGGGCCGGCGGTGCAACTAATGAAAAACTGTTTTTT.

In its sample, this clone was seen a few times. This chain joins TRBV6-5 and TRBJ2-2, with 13 bases identical to TRBD2. The V gene end was trimmed by 6 bases and the J gene end by 6 bases; junction bases not matched to a gene: 4. Germline CDR1 MNHEY, CDR2 SVGAGI. The CDR3 spans 15 residues. The CDR3 here is CASRLGLAGAGELFF. The CDR3 DNA is TGTGCCAGCAGACTCGGACTAGCGGGAGCCGGGGAGCTGTTTTTT.

This clone was observed a few times. The chain couples TRBV5-1 to TRBJ1-2; possibly TRBD1 for D (5 bases). V lost 0 bases to trimming and J lost 14 bases, with 14 bases between them. The CDR3 runs 12 residues. Germline-derived CDR1 and CDR2 are SGHRS and YFSETQ. CDR3 residues: CASSLDGREFTF. Here the CDR3 DNA reads TGCGCCAGCAGCTTGGACGGCAGGGAATTTACCTTC.

The chain employs TRBV6-8 and TRBJ1-1, with TRBD1 identical over 7 bases. V trimming: 3 bases; J trimming: 10 bases; junction bases outside the gene matches: 2. CDR1 and CDR2 (germline): MNHGY, SAAAGT. The CDR3 has 11 amino acids. CDR3 nucleotides: TGTGCCAGCAGTTATGCAGGGGGAGCTTTCTTT. This sequence encodes CASSYAGGAFF.

The genes are TRBV30 and TRBJ2-1, with a weak D call TRBD2 (6 bases). The CDR3 is 13 residues long. The V gene's germline CDR1 is GTSNPN and CDR2 SVGIG (reference sequence). Trimming cost V 5 bases and J 7 bases, with 15 bases left between them. The CDR3 here is CAWLWWGVNEQFF. The CDR3 nucleotides read TGTGCCTGGCTGTGGTGGGGGGTGAATGAGCAGTTCTTC.

The CDR3, as DNA: TGTGCCAGCAGTGACAGTTTTTCTCAGCCCCAGCATTTT. It translates to CASSDSFSQPQHF. The gene calls are TRBV27 and TRBJ1-5, with a weak D call TRBD1 (5 bases). The germline V gene encodes CDR1 MNHEY and CDR2 SMNVEV (reference sequence). The CDR3 length is 13 residues. Between the trimmed V and J ends, which lost 5 bases and 6 bases, there was a span of 11 bases.

The chain recombines TRBV19 with TRBJ1-5; 7 nucleotides align to TRBD1. This CDR3 has 15 amino acids. Germline assignment: CDR1 LNHDA and CDR2 SQIVND (reference sequence). V trimming: 6 bases; J trimming: 5 bases; junction bases outside the gene matches: 10. This CDR3 reads CASRSLGDRDQPQHF. The CDR3 nucleotides read TGTGCCAGTAGATCCTTGGGGGACAGAGATCAGCCCCAGCATTTT.

V gene TRBV5-1 combines with J gene TRBJ2-1, with D tentatively TRBD2 (7 bases). With 3 bases removed from V and 2 bases from J, the gap between germline ends came to 12 bases. Germline V gives CDR1 SGHRS, CDR2 YFSETQ. This CDR3 is 15 amino acids long. The CDR3 DNA is TGCGCCAGCAGCTGGGGGGGGGCGGCCTACAATGAGCAGTTCTTC. It encodes CASSWGGAAYNEQFF.

The chain employs TRBV28 and TRBJ1-5, with no clear D. Per germline, CDR1 MDHEN and CDR2 SYDVKM. The CDR3 contains 16 residues. V was clipped by 1 base and J by 4 bases, with 14 bases between them. This CDR3 is CASSLLSRLTNQPQHF. CDR3 sequence (DNA): TGTGCCAGCAGTTTATTGTCTCGATTGACAAATCAGCCCCAGCATTTT. Full variable domain (remainder filled in from reference TRBV28 and TRBJ1-5): DVKVTQSSRYLVKRTGEKVFLECVQDMDHENMFWYRQDPGLGLRLIYFSYDVKMKEKGDIPEGYSVSREKKERFSLILESASTNQTSMYLCASSLLSRLTNQPQHFGDGTRLSIL.

The chain is built from TRBV6-5 and TRBJ2-7; TRBD1 agrees at 8 bases. With V trimmed by 6 bases and J by 3 bases, 10 bases remained unmatched. This CDR3 spans 15 amino acids. Germline loops: CDR1 MNHEY, CDR2 SVGAGI. The CDR3 DNA sequence: TGTGCCAGCAGAAAAATGACAGGGGCCCTCTACGAGCAGTACTTC. It is translated as CASRKMTGALYEQYF.

This clone was detected only a few times. The V call is TRBV7-7, the J call TRBJ2-1; 7 positions agree with TRBD1. CDR3 length equals 15 residues. Germline CDR1 is SSHAT and CDR2 is FNYEAQ (reference sequence). The V gene end was trimmed by 5 bases and the J gene end by 4 bases; junction bases not matched to a gene: 8. The CDR3 loop is CASSPNRDRYNEQFF. The CDR3 DNA is TGTGCCAGCAGCCCTAACCGGGACAGATACAATGAGCAGTTCTTC.

The chain links TRBV9 to TRBJ2-3; 13 bases map to TRBD2. V was pared by 0 bases and J by 1 base, with 14 bases of the junction left unmatched. Per the germline V gene, CDR1 is SGDLS and CDR2 is YYNGEE. The CDR3 extends over 21 amino acids. CDR3 region: CASSVGTLTSGRWDGTDTQYF. CDR3 nucleotide sequence: TGTGCCAGCAGCGTAGGTACCTTGACTAGCGGGAGGTGGGACGGCACAGATACGCAGTATTTT.

V gene TRBV7-9 combines with J gene TRBJ1-1; D might be TRBD1 (5 bases). Germline V CDR1 and CDR2: SEHNR, FQNEAQ (reference sequence). The CDR3 covers 14 residues. The V gene lost 5 bases and the J gene lost 0 bases, with 10 bases spanning the gap. The CDR3 loop reads CASSVDSLNTEAFF. Written as DNA, the CDR3 is TGTGCCAGCAGCGTAGACAGCTTGAACACTGAAGCTTTCTTT.

This sequence joins TRBV6-4 and TRBJ2-2; D perhaps matches TRBD1 (6 bases). V lost 6 bases and J 5 bases, leaving 10 bases between the germline ends. The CDR3 covers 13 residues. Germline V lookup: CDR1 MRHNA, CDR2 SNTAGT. The chain's CDR3 is CASRPGETGELFF. CDR3 DNA: TGTGCCAGCAGACCAGGGGAGACCGGGGAGCTGTTTTTT.

The chain recombines TRBV5-1 with TRBJ2-5; TRBD2 matches 8 bases. Germline values: CDR1 SGHRS, CDR2 YFSETQ. V was clipped by 3 bases and J by 5 bases; unmatched bases: 9. This CDR3 contains 15 residues. The CDR3 region is CASSSGRGAAETQYF. CDR3 DNA: TGCGCCAGCAGCTCGGGGCGGGGGGCGGCGGAGACCCAGTACTTC.

CDR3 nucleotide sequence: TGCGCCAGCAGCCCCTCTATGGCAGATACGCAGTATTTT. The encoded protein is CASSPSMADTQYF. The rearrangement uses TRBV5-1 and TRBJ2-3; D gene uncertain. The CDR3 length is 13 residues. Trimming removed 4 bases at V and 4 bases at J, with 10 bases between. CDR1 is SGHRS, CDR2 YFSETQ, per germline.

The rearrangement links TRBV13 to TRBJ2-7; D unclear. This CDR3 comprises 14 residues. Germline loops: CDR1 PRHDT, CDR2 FYEKMQ (reference sequence). Trimming took 5 bases from V and 2 from J, leaving 13 bases between them. CDR3 region: CASSIRSKTYEQYF. CDR3 nucleotide sequence: TGTGCCAGCAGCATACGGAGTAAAACCTACGAGCAGTACTTC.